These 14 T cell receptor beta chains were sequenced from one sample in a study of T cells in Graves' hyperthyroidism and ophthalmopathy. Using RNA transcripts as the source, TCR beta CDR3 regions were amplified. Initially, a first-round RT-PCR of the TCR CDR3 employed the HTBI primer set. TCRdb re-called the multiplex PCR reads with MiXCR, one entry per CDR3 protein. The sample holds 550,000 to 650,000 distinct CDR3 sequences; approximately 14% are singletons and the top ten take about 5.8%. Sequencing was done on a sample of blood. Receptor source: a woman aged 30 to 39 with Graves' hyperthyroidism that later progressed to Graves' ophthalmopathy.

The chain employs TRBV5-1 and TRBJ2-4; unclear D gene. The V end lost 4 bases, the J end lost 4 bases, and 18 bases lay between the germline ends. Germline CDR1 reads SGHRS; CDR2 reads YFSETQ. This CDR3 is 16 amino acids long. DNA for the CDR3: TGCGCCAGCAGCCCCGGACGGGTTTTGGGGAAAAACATTCAGTACTTC. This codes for CASSPGRVLGKNIQYF.

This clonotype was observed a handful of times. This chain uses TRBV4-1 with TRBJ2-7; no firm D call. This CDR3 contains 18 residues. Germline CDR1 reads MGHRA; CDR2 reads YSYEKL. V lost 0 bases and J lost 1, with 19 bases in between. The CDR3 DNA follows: TGCGCCAGCAGCCAAGATATCCCGCCGGCTAGTGGGTCCTACGAGCAGTACTTC. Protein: CASSQDIPPASGSYEQYF.

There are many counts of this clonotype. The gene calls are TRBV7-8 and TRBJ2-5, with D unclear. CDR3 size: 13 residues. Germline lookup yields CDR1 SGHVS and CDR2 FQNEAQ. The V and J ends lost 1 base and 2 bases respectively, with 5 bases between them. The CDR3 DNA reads TGTGCCAGCAGCTTAGGAAGGCAAGAGACCCAGTACTTC. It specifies CASSLGRQETQYF.

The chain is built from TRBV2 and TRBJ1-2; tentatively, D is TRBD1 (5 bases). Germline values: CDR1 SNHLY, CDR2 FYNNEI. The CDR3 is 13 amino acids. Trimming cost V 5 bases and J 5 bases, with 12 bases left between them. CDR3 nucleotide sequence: TGTGCCAGCAGTTTGGGGACTCCTTATGGCTACACCTTC. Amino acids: CASSLGTPYGYTF.

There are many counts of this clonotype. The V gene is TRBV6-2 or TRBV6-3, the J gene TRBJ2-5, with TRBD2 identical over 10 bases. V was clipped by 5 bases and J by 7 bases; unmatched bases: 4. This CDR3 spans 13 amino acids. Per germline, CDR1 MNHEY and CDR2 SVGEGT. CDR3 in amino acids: CASSKSGGGTQYF. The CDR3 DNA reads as TGTGCCAGCAGTAAGAGCGGGGGGGGGACCCAGTACTTC.

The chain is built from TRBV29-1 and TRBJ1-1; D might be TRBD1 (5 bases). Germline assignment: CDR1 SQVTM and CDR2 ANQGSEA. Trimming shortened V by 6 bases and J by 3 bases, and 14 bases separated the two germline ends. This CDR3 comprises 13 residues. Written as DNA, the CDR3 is TGCAGCGTACCTCGGGGGTCGGACACTGAAGCTTTCTTT. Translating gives CSVPRGSDTEAFF. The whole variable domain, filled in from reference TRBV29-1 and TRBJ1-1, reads SAVISQKPSRDICQRGTSLTIQCQVDSQVTMMFWYRQQPGQSLTLIATANQGSEATYESGFVIDKFPISRPNLTFSTLTVSNMSPEDSSIYLCSVPRGSDTEAFFGQGTRLTVV.

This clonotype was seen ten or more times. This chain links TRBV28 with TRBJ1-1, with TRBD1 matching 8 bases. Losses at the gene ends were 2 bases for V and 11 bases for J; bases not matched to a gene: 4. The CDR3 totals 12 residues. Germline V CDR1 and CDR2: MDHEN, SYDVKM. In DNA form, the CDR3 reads TGTGCCAGCAGTTTAATGACAGGGGACGCTTTCTTT. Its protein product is CASSLMTGDAFF.

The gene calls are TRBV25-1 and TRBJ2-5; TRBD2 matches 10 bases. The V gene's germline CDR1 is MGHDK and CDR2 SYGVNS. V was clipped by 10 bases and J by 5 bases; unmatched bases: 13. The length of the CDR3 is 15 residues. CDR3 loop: CATRTSGGLGETQYF. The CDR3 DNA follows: TGTGCCACCCGGACTAGCGGAGGCCTGGGGGAGACCCAGTACTTC. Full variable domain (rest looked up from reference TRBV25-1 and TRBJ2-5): EADIYQTPRYLVIGTGKKITLECSQTMGHDKMYWYQQDPGMELHLIHYSYGVNSTEKGDLSSESTVSRIRTEHFPLTLESARPSHTSQYLCATRTSGGLGETQYFGPGTRLLVL.

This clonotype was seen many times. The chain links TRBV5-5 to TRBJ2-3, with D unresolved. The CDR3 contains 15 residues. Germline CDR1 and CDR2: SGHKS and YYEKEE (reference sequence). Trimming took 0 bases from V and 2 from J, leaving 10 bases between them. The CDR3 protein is CASSLDVDLTDTQYF. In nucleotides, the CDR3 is TGTGCCAGCAGCTTGGATGTGGACCTCACAGATACGCAGTATTTT.

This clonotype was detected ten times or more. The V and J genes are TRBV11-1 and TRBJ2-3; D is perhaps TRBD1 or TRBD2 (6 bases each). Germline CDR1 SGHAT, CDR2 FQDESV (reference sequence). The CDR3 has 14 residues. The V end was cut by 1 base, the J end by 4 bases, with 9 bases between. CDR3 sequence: CASSLGGAPDTQYF. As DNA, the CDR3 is TGTGCCAGCAGCTTAGGGGGGGCCCCAGATACGCAGTATTTT.

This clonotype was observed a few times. In DNA, the CDR3 is TGTGCCAGCAGCGGGAAGGGAGTGGATGAAGCTTTCTTT. It yields the protein CASSGKGVDEAFF. J is TRBJ1-1 and V is TRBV7-3; D gene unclear. Trimming stripped 5 bases from V and 7 bases from J, with 14 bases between. The CDR3 contains 13 residues. CDR1 is SGHTA, CDR2 FQGTGA, per germline. Complete variable domain (other parts from reference TRBV7-3 and TRBJ1-1): GAGVSQTPSNKVTEKGKYVELRCDPISGHTALYWYRQSLGQGPEFLIYFQGTGAADDSGLPNDRFFAVRPEGSVSTLKIQRTERGDSAVYLCASSGKGVDEAFFGQGTRLTVV.

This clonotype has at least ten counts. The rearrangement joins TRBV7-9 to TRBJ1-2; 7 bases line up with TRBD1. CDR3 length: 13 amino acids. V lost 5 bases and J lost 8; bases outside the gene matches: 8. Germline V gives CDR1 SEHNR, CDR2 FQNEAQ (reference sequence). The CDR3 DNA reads TGTGCCAGCAGCCCGGGACAGCTACGAGGCTACACCTTC. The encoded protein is CASSPGQLRGYTF.

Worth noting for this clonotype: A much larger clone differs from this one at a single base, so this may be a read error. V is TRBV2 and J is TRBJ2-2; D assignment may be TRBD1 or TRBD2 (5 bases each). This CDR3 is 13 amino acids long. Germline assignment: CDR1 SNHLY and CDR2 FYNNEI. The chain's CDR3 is CSSSRDATGELFF. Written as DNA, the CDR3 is TGTTCCAGCAGCCGGGACGCCACCGGGGAGCTGTTTTTT.

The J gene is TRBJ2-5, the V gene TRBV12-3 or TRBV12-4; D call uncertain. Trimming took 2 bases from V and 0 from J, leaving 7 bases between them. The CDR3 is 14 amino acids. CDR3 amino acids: CASSLQENQETQYF. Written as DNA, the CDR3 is TGTGCCAGCAGTTTACAGGAAAACCAAGAGACCCAGTACTTC.